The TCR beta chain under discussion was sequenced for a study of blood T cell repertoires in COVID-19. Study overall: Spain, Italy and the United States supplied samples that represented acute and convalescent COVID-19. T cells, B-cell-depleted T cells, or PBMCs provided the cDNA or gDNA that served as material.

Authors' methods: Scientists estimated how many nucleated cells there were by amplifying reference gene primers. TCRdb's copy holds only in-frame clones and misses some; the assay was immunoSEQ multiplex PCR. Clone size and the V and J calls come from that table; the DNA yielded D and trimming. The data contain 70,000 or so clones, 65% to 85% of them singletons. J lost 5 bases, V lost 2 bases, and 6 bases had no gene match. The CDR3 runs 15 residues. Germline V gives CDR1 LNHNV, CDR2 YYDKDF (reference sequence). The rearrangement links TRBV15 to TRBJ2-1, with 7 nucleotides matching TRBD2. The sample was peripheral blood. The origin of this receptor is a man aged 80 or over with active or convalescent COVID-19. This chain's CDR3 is CATSRSGTTNNEQFF. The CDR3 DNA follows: TGTGCCACCAGCAGATCCGGGACTACAAACAATGAGCAGTTCTTC.